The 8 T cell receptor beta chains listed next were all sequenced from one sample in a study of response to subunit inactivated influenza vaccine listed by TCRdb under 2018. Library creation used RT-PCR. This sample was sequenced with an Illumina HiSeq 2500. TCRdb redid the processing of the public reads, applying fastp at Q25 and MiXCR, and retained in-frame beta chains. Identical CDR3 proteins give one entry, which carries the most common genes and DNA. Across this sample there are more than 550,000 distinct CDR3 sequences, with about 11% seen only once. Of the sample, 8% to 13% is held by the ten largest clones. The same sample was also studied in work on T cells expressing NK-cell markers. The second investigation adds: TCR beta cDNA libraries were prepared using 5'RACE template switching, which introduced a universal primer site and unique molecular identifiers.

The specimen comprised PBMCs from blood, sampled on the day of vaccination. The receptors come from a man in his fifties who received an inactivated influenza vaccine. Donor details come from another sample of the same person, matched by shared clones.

CDR3 sequence: CASSTTTYGYTF. CDR3 bases: TGTGCCAGCAGCACAACCACGTATGGCTACACCTTC. The J gene is TRBJ1-2, the V gene TRBV28; D unresolved. Germline values: CDR1 MDHEN, CDR2 SYDVKM. Trimming removed 6 bases at V and 5 bases at J, with 10 bases between. CDR3 length: 12 residues.

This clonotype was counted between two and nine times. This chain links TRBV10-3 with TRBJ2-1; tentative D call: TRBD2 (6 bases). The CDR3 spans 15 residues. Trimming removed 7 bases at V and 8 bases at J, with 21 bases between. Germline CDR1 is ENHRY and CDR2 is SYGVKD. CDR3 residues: CAITSGPGTGDEQFF. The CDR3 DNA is TGTGCCATCACCAGCGGTCCCGGGACGGGGGATGAGCAGTTCTTC.

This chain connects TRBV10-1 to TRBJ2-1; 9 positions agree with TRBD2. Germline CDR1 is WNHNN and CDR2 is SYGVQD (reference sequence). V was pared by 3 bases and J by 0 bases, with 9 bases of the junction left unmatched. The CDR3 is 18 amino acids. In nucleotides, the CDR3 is TGCGCCAGCAGTGACGGAAAGCGGGGGGCTCGCTCCTACAATGAGCAGTTCTTC. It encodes CASSDGKRGARSYNEQFF.

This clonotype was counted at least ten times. The DNA of the CDR3 is TGCGCCAGCAGCCTGGGGTCCCCCCCTGAAGCTTTCTTT. Translating gives CASSLGSPPEAFF. The chain is built from TRBV5-1 and TRBJ1-1; D call uncertain. Per germline, CDR1 SGHRS and CDR2 YFSETQ. The CDR3 has 13 amino acids. V was cut by 4 bases and J by 6 bases, with 13 bases left in between.

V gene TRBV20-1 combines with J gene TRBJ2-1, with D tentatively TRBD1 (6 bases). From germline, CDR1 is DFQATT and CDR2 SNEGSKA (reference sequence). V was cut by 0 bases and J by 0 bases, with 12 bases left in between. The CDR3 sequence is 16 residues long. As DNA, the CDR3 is TGCAGTGCTAGAGATCTCGGACAGAACTCCTACAATGAGCAGTTCTTC. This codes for CSARDLGQNSYNEQFF.

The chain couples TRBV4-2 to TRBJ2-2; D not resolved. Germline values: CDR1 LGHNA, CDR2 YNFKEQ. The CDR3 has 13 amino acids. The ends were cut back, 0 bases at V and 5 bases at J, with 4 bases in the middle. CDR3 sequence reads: CASSQDGTGELFF. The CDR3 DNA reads TGTGCCAGCAGCCAAGATGGTACCGGGGAGCTGTTTTTT.

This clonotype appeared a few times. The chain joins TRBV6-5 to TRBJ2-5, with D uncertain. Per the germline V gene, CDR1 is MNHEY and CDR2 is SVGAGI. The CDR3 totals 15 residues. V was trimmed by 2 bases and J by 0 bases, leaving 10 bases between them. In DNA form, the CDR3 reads TGTGCCAGCAGTTACCTGCCGGCAAACCAAGAGACCCAGTACTTC. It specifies CASSYLPANQETQYF.

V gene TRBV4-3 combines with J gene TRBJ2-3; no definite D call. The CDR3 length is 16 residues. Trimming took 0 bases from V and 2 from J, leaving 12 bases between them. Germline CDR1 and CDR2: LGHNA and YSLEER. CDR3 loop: CASSQDPAAFTDTQYF. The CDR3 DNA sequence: TGCGCCAGCAGCCAAGATCCTGCAGCCTTCACAGATACGCAGTATTTT.